The 3 T cell receptor beta chains reported below all come from one sample, sequenced in a study of blood T cell repertoires in COVID-19. TCRdb's copy holds only in-frame clones and misses some; the assay was immunoSEQ multiplex PCR. Here the sample spans roughly 340,000 clones, around nine tenths being singletons. Sequencing was performed on peripheral blood. These receptors were collected from a woman under 30 who had recovered from COVID-19.

As concerns this clone: Other DNA sequences in the sample encode the same CDR3. The chain combines TRBV6-5 with TRBJ1-2, with TRBD1 matching 12 bases. The ends lost 2 bases at V and 8 bases at J; junction bases unmatched: 9. The CDR3 length is 16 residues. CDR1 is MNHEY and CDR2 is SVGAGI in the germline V gene. The DNA for the CDR3 is TGTGCCAGCAGTTACCCCCCGGGACAGGGGGCCGGAGGCTACACCTTC. Its protein is CASSYPPGQGAGGYTF.

The chain is built from TRBV2 and TRBJ1-1, with TRBD1 matching 7 bases. The CDR3 is 16 amino acids. J lost 3 bases, V lost 7 bases, and 14 bases had no gene match. The V gene's germline CDR1 is SNHLY and CDR2 FYNNEI. As DNA, the CDR3 is TGTGCCAGCAACGAACAGGGGCTAGGTTTGGACACTGAAGCTTTCTTT. Translated, it gives CASNEQGLGLDTEAFF. The whole variable domain, filled in from reference TRBV2 and TRBJ1-1, reads EPEVTQTPSHQVTQMGQEVILRCVPISNHLYFYWYRQILGQKVEFLVSFYNNEISEKSEIFDDQFSVERPDGSNFTLKIRSTKLEDSAMYFCASNEQGLGLDTEAFFGQGTRLTVV.

V and J are TRBV7-9 and TRBJ2-1; possible D gene TRBD1, 6 bases. This CDR3 is 16 amino acids long. Germline V gene data show CDR1 as SEHNR and CDR2 as FQNEAQ (reference sequence). The V and J ends lost 1 base and 5 bases respectively, with 15 bases between them. The CDR3 DNA reads TGTGCCAGCAGCTTAGAGTGGCAGGGGCGTGACAATGAGCAGTTCTTC. Protein product: CASSLEWQGRDNEQFF.